The next 7 T cell receptor beta chains were all read from a single sample in a study of Ad26.COV2.S vaccination and SARS-CoV-2 variants. The treatment: roughly 18 received Ad26.COV2.S at low or high dose, single or two shots; roughly five received placebo; per-sample allocation not given. Following the first vaccine or placebo injection, samples were taken on day 63. Libraries were prepared by immunoSEQ multiplex PCR; TCRdb keeps only in-frame clonotypes and omits some of them. The data show about 500,000 clones, about nine tenths seen once. The source material was peripheral blood, sampled in a trial of Ad26.COV2.S vaccine versus placebo. All receptors derive from a person aged 18-65 years who received the Ad26.COV2.S COVID-19 vaccine or a placebo.

With regard to this clone: Other DNA sequences from this sample encode an identical CDR3 as well. The gene calls are TRBV15 and TRBJ1-1, with D perhaps TRBD1 (5 bases). This CDR3 spans 14 amino acids. V was shortened by 0 bases and J by 4 bases, with 9 bases between the two germline ends. Germline V lookup: CDR1 LNHNV, CDR2 YYDKDF (reference sequence). The CDR3 sequence: CATSRDREGTEAFF. The CDR3 nucleotides are TGTGCCACCAGCAGAGACAGGGAGGGCACTGAAGCTTTCTTT.

The V gene is TRBV5-1, the J gene TRBJ2-1; TRBD2 matches 9 bases. Germline trimming cut 4 bases from V and 3 bases from J; bases unmatched to any gene: 8. The CDR3 runs to 16 residues. Germline lookup yields CDR1 SGHRS and CDR2 YFSETQ. In DNA, the CDR3 is TGCGCCAGCAGCAGTAGCGGGGGTGCCTACTACAATGAGCAGTTCTTC. Translating it yields CASSSSGGAYYNEQFF.

The V gene is TRBV27, the J gene TRBJ1-1; the D is unclear. The V and J ends lost 7 bases and 7 bases respectively, with 10 bases between them. Per germline, CDR1 MNHEY and CDR2 SMNVEV (reference sequence). The CDR3 covers 11 residues. Here the CDR3 reads CASKVGGEAFF. In nucleotides, the CDR3 is TGTGCCAGCAAAGTGGGCGGTGAAGCTTTCTTT.

V is TRBV15 and J is TRBJ1-2; 11 bases fit TRBD1. The V gene end was trimmed by 2 bases and the J gene end by 2 bases; junction bases not matched to a gene: 1. The CDR3 sequence is 15 residues long. Germline CDR1 reads LNHNV; CDR2 reads YYDKDF (reference sequence). The CDR3 loop reads CATSRRDRGNYGYTF. As DNA, the CDR3 is TGTGCCACCAGCAGACGGGACAGGGGGAACTATGGCTACACCTTC.

The chain is built from TRBV10-3 and TRBJ1-1; D uncertain. This CDR3 comprises 13 residues. The germline V gene has CDR1 ENHRY and CDR2 SYGVKD. Trimming shortened V by 6 bases and J by 6 bases, and 14 bases separated the two germline ends. The CDR3: CAIRENKDAEAFF. The DNA for the CDR3 is TGTGCCATCAGGGAAAACAAAGATGCTGAAGCTTTCTTT.

This sequence joins TRBV5-5 and TRBJ2-3; TRBD2 matches at 11 bases. V lost 3 bases, J lost 3 bases, and 6 bases stayed unmatched. The germline gives CDR1 SGHKS, CDR2 YYEKEE (reference sequence). The CDR3 runs 16 residues. CDR3 nucleotides: TGTGCCAGCAGCTATTTGGGACTAGCGGTAACAGATACGCAGTATTTT. Protein product: CASSYLGLAVTDTQYF.

Points on this clone: Other DNA sequences in this specimen translate into the identical CDR3. The genes are TRBV5-1 and TRBJ1-2; D remains ambiguous. Germline V gives CDR1 SGHRS, CDR2 YFSETQ. V lost 0 bases, J lost 4 bases, and 7 bases lay in between. The CDR3 length is 13 residues. The CDR3 region is CASSLGQSYGYTF. CDR3 coding DNA: TGCGCCAGCAGCTTGGGTCAGTCCTATGGCTACACCTTC.